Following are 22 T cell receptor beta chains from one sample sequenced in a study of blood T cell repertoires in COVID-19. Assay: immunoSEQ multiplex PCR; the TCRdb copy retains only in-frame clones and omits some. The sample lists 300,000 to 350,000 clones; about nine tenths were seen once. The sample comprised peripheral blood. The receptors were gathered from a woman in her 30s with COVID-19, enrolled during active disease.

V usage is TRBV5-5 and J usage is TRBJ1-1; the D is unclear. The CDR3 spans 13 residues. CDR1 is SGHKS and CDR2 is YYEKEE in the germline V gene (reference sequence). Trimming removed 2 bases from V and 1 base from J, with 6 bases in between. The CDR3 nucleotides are TGTGCCAGCAGCTTTGGCCAGAACACTGAAGCTTTCTTT. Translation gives CASSFGQNTEAFF. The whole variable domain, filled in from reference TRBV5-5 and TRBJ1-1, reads DAGVTQSPTHLIKTRGQQVTLRCSPISGHKSVSWYQQVLGQGPQFIFQYYEKEERGRGNFPDRFSARQFPNYSSELNVNALLLGDSALYLCASSFGQNTEAFFGQGTRLTVV.

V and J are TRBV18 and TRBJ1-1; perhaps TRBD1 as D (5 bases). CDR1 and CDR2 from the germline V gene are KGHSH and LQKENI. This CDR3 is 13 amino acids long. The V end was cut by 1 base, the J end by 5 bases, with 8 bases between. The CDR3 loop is CASSPQGRTEAFF. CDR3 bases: TGTGCCAGCTCACCACAGGGGAGGACTGAAGCTTTCTTT. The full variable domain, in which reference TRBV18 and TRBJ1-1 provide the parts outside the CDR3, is NAGVMQNPRHLVRRRGQEARLRCSPMKGHSHVYWYRQLPEEGLKFMVYLQKENIIDESGMPKERFSAEFPKEGPSILRIQQVVRGDSAAYFCASSPQGRTEAFFGQGTRLTVV.

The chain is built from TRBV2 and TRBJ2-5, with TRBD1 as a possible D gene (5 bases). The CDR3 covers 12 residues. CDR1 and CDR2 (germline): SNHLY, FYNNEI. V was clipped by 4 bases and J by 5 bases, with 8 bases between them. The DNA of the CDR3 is TGTGCCAGCAGTGGACAGAGGGAGACCCAGTACTTC. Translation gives CASSGQRETQYF.

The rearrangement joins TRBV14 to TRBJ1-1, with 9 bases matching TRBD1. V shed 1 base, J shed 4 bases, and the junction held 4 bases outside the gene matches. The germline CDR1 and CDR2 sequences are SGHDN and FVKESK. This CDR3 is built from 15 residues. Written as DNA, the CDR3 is TGTGCCAGCAGCCAAGGACAGGGGGGTTCCACTGAAGCTTTCTTT. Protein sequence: CASSQGQGGSTEAFF. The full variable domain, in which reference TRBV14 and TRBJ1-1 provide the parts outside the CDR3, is EAGVTQFPSHSVIEKGQTVTLRCDPISGHDNLYWYRRVMGKEIKFLLHFVKESKQDESGMPNNRFLAERTGGTYSTLKVQPAELEDSGVYFCASSQGQGGSTEAFFGQGTRLTVV.

As DNA, the CDR3 is TGCGCCAGCAGCCAAACGACAGGGCCTCTGGAGCAGTTCTTC. It specifies CASSQTTGPLEQFF. This sequence joins TRBV4-1 and TRBJ2-1, with TRBD1 matching over 7 bases. The germline gives CDR1 MGHRA, CDR2 YSYEKL. Unmatched junction bases numbered 8, after V lost 2 bases and J lost 10 bases. This CDR3 region has 14 residues.

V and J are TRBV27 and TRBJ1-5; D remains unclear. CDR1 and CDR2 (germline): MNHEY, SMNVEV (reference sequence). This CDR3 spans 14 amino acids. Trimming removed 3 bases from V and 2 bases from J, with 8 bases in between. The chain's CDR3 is CASSLGSGNQPQHF. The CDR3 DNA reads TGTGCCAGCAGTTTGGGGAGTGGCAATCAGCCCCAGCATTTT.

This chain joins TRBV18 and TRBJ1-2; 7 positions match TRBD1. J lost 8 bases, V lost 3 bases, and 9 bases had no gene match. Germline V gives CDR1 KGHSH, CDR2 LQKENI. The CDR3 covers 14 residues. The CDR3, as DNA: TGTGCCAGCTCACCTGACAGGGCTCTTGTGGGCTACACCTTC. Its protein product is CASSPDRALVGYTF.

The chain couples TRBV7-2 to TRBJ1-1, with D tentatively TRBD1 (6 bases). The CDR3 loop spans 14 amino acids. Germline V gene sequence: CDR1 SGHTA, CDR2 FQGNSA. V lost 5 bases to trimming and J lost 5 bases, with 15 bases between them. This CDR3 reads CASSPNRAPTEAFF. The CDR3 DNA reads TGTGCCAGCAGCCCAAACAGGGCCCCGACTGAAGCTTTCTTT.

CDR3 nucleotides: TGTGCCATCAGTGGGCAGGGGGCTGGAAACACCATATATTTT. This sequence encodes CAISGQGAGNTIYF. The chain carries TRBV10-3 and TRBJ1-3; 7 positions agree with TRBD1. CDR1 and CDR2 from the germline V gene are ENHRY and SYGVKD. The CDR3 has 14 residues. V trimming: 4 bases; J trimming: 2 bases; junction bases outside the gene matches: 2.

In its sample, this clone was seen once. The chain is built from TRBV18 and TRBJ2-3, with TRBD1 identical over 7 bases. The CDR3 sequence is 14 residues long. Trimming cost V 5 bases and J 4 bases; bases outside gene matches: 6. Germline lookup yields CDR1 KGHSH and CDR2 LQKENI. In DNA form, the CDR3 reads TGTGCCAGCTCATCTGACAGGGCTGCAGATACGCAGTATTTT. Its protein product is CASSSDRAADTQYF.

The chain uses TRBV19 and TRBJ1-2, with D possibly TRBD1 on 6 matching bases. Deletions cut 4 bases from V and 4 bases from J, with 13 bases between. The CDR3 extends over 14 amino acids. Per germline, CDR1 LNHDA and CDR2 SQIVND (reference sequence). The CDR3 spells CASSKQGIAYGYTF. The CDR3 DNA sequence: TGTGCCAGTAGTAAACAGGGTATCGCCTATGGCTACACCTTC. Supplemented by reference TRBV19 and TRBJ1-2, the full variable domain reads DGGITQSPKYLFRKEGQNVTLSCEQNLNHDAMYWYRQDPGQGLRLIYYSQIVNDFQKGDIAEGYSVSREKKESFPLTVTSAQKNPTAFYLCASSKQGIAYGYTFGSGTRLTVV.

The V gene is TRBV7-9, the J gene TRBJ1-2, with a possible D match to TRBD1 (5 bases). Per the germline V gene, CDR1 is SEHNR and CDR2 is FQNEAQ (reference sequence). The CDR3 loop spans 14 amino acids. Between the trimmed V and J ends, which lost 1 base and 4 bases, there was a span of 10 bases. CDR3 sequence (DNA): TGTGCCAGCAGCTTAGGGCAGGGCCGCTATGGCTACACCTTC. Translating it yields CASSLGQGRYGYTF.

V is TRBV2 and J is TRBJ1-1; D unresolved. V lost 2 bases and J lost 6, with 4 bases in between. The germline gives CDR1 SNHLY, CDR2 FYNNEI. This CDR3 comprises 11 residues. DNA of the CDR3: TGTGCCAGCAGTGAACAGGCTGAAGCTTTCTTT. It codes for CASSEQAEAFF. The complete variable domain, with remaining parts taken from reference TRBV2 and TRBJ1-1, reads EPEVTQTPSHQVTQMGQEVILRCVPISNHLYFYWYRQILGQKVEFLVSFYNNEISEKSEIFDDQFSVERPDGSNFTLKIRSTKLEDSAMYFCASSEQAEAFFGQGTRLTVV.

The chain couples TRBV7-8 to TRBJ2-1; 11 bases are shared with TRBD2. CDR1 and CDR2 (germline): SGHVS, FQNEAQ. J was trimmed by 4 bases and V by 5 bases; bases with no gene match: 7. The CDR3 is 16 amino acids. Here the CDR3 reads CASSAVPSGGYNEQFF. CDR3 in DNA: TGTGCCAGCAGCGCAGTGCCTAGCGGGGGGTACAATGAGCAGTTCTTC.

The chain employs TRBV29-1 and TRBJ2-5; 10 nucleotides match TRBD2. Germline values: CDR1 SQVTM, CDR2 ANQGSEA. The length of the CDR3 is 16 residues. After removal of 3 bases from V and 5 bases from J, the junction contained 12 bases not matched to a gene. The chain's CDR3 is CSVDAPAGGPGETQYF. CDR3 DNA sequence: TGCAGCGTTGATGCCCCAGCGGGGGGGCCGGGTGAGACCCAGTACTTC.

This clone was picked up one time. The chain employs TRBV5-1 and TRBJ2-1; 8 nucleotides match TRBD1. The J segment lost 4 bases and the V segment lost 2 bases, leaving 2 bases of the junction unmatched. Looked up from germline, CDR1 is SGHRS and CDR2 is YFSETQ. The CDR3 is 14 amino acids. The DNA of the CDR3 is TGCGCCAGCAGCTTCCGACAGGGGTACAATGAGCAGTTCTTC. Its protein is CASSFRQGYNEQFF.

The CDR3 loop is CATTRQGAGNQPQHF. The CDR3 DNA reads as TGTGCCACCACCCGACAGGGGGCTGGCAATCAGCCCCAGCATTTT. The genes are TRBV6-5 and TRBJ1-5, with TRBD1 matching over 10 bases. J gave up 2 bases and V 10 bases, and 8 bases lay outside the gene matches. CDR1 is MNHEY and CDR2 is SVGAGI in the germline V gene. This CDR3 is 15 amino acids long.

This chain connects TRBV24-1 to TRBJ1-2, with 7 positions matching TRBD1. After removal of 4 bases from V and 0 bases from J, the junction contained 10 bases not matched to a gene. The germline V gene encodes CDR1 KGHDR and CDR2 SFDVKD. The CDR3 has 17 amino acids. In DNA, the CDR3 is TGTGCCACCAGTGACCCAGGACAGGACGGAGCTAACTATGGCTACACCTTC. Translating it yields CATSDPGQDGANYGYTF.

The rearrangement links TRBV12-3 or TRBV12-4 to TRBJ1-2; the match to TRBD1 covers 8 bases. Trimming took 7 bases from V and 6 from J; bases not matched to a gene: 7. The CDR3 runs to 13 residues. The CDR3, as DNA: TGTGCCAGCACCCTCGACAGGGGTAATGGCTACACCTTC. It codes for CASTLDRGNGYTF.

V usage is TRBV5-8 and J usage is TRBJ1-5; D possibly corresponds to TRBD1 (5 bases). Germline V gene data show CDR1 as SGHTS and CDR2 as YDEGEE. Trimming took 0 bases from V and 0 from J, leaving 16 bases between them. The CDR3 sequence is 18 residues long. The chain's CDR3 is CASSLVLSGVDSNQPQHF. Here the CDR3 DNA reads TGTGCCAGCAGCTTGGTGTTGTCGGGGGTTGATAGCAATCAGCCCCAGCATTTT. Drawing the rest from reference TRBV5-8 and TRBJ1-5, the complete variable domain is EAGVTQSPTHLIKTRGQQATLRCSPISGHTSVYWYQQALGLGLQFLLWYDEGEERNRGNFPPRFSGRQFPNYSSELNVNALELEDSALYLCASSLVLSGVDSNQPQHFGDGTRLSIL.

The CDR3 is CASGRQGGLEAFF. CDR3 coding DNA: TGTGCCAGCGGCCGCCAGGGGGGCCTAGAAGCTTTCTTT. The chain employs TRBV5-5 and TRBJ1-1, with 7 positions matching TRBD1. The CDR3 has 13 amino acids. The trim removed 7 bases at V and 8 bases at J, leaving 11 bases unmatched. CDR1 is SGHKS and CDR2 is YYEKEE in the germline V gene (reference sequence).

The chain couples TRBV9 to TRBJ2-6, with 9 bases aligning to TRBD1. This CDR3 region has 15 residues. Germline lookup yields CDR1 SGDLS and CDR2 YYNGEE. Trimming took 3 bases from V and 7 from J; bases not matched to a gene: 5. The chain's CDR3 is CASSARTGVANVLTF. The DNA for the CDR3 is TGTGCCAGCAGCGCACGGACAGGGGTAGCCAACGTCCTGACTTTC. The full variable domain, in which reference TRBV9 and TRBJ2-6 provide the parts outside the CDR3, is DSGVTQTPKHLITATGQRVTLRCSPRSGDLSVYWYQQSLDQGLQFLIQYYNGEERAKGNILERFSAQQFPDLHSELNLSSLELGDSALYFCASSARTGVANVLTFGAGSRLTVL.